Each of the 14 T cell receptor beta chains below was sequenced from the same sample in a study of early T cells in non-severe SARS-CoV-2 infection. TCRdb processed the 5' RACE reads anew with MiXCR; each CDR3 protein has one entry. The table includes some 49,000 distinct CDR3 sequences, 12% detected once. The sequenced sample consisted of whole blood. The receptors come from an adult who was a healthcare worker with PCR-confirmed SARS-CoV-2 infection or an uninfected control (not recorded which).

This clonotype was counted ten times or more. For the CDR3, the DNA is TGTGCCAGCAAGCGCAGGGGGACGGGCGACACCATATATTTT. Translated, it gives CASKRRGTGDTIYF. This chain connects TRBV27 to TRBJ1-3, with TRBD1 matching over 7 bases. Germline-derived CDR1 and CDR2 are MNHEY and SMNVEV (reference sequence). V was clipped by 7 bases and J by 8 bases; unmatched bases: 11. The CDR3 loop spans 14 amino acids.

This clonotype was seen repeatedly, ten times or more. This chain connects TRBV5-1 to TRBJ1-4; 7 bases map to TRBD1. The germline CDR1 and CDR2 sequences are SGHRS and YFSETQ. V shed 1 base, J shed 6 bases, and the junction held 6 bases outside the gene matches. The CDR3 totals 15 residues. In DNA form, the CDR3 reads TGCGCCAGCAGCTTGCAGGGACAGCTATATGAAAAACTGTTTTTT. The encoded protein is CASSLQGQLYEKLFF.

This clonotype was seen more than once but under ten times. The rearrangement uses TRBV5-5 and TRBJ1-1; TRBD1 matches at 9 bases. The V gene's germline CDR1 is SGHKS and CDR2 YYEKEE (reference sequence). The CDR3 loop spans 14 amino acids. The V segment lost 3 bases and the J segment 3 bases; nucleotides outside the gene matches: 3. DNA for the CDR3: TGTGCCAGCAGCTGGGGACAGGGATACACTGAAGCTTTCTTT. Translating gives CASSWGQGYTEAFF.

This clonotype was detected many times. This rearrangement joins TRBV3-1 to TRBJ2-3; 7 positions agree with TRBD2. The germline gives CDR1 LGHDT, CDR2 YNNKEL (reference sequence). CDR3 length: 15 residues. J was trimmed by 4 bases and V by 4 bases; bases with no gene match: 8. CDR3 DNA: TGTGCCAGCAGCCGTAGCGGCGGGGGATCAGATACGCAGTATTTT. This sequence encodes CASSRSGGGSDTQYF.

The table lists this clonotype with many counts. The chain recombines TRBV29-1 with TRBJ2-1; 9 positions agree with TRBD2. The CDR3 sequence is 17 residues long. V shed 3 bases, J shed 4 bases, and the junction held 13 bases outside the gene matches. Germline V gene data show CDR1 as SQVTM and CDR2 as ANQGSEA. For the CDR3, the DNA is TGCAGCGTTGACAAGGGCGAAGGTCTAGCGGGGTACAATGAGCAGTTCTTC. Its protein product is CSVDKGEGLAGYNEQFF.

The rearrangement links TRBV6-2 or TRBV6-3 to TRBJ2-2; TRBD2 agrees at 7 bases. The junction had 10 bases not matched to a gene; V was cut back by 6 bases and J by 6 bases. The CDR3 covers 15 residues. Looked up from germline, CDR1 is MNHEY and CDR2 is SVGEGT. Here the CDR3 DNA reads TGTGCCAGCAGCCGTTCGGTGGGAGGGCCCGGGGAGCTGTTTTTT. It codes for CASSRSVGGPGELFF.

This clonotype was found a few times. V usage is TRBV3-1 and J usage is TRBJ2-5; the D is unclear. This CDR3 region has 13 residues. The germline CDR1 and CDR2 sequences are LGHDT and YNNKEL (reference sequence). V dropped 4 bases and J dropped 0 bases, with 6 bases sitting between them. The CDR3 nucleotides are TGTGCCAGCAGCCGACCCAACCAAGAGACCCAGTACTTC. Protein product: CASSRPNQETQYF.

This clonotype was observed many times. This chain connects TRBV14 to TRBJ2-1, with D maybe TRBD1 (6 bases). The CDR3 contains 15 residues. CDR1 is SGHDN, CDR2 FVKESK, per germline. V dropped 1 base and J dropped 0 bases, with 7 bases sitting between them. CDR3 amino acids: CASSQGQASYNEQFF. The DNA of the CDR3 is TGTGCCAGCAGCCAAGGACAGGCCTCCTACAATGAGCAGTTCTTC.

This clonotype appeared a single time. The V call is TRBV12-2, the J call TRBJ2-2. TRBV12-2 has pseudogene status. The CDR3 extends over 14 amino acids. CDR3 protein: CASLGISDTGELFF. DNA of the CDR3: TGTGCAAGTCTCGGAATTTCGGACACCGGGGAGCTGTTTTTT.

This clonotype was counted ten times or more. This chain uses TRBV3-1 with TRBJ1-2, with 7 bases aligning to TRBD1. The CDR3 runs to 13 residues. From germline, CDR1 is LGHDT and CDR2 YNNKEL (reference sequence). Trimming at V came to 6 bases and at J to 6 bases, leaving 7 bases not matched to a gene. CDR3 loop: CASRHRGENGYTF. The CDR3 coding sequence is TGTGCCAGCAGACACAGGGGTGAGAATGGCTACACCTTC. The complete variable domain, with remaining parts taken from reference TRBV3-1 and TRBJ1-2, reads DTAVSQTPKYLVTQMGNDKSIKCEQNLGHDTMYWYKQDSKKFLKIMFSYNNKELIINETVPNRFSPKSPDKAHLNLHINSLELGDSAVYFCASRHRGENGYTFGSGTRLTVV.

This clonotype was seen repeatedly, ten times or more. This chain connects TRBV7-9 to TRBJ1-1; no clear D gene. V lost 5 bases, J lost 1 base, and 11 bases lay in between. This CDR3 is 14 amino acids long. Germline loops: CDR1 SEHNR, CDR2 FQNEAQ (reference sequence). This CDR3 reads CASSAQASNTEAFF. The CDR3 DNA reads as TGTGCCAGCAGCGCTCAGGCATCGAACACTGAAGCTTTCTTT.

This clonotype occurred many times. The V and J genes are TRBV28 and TRBJ2-5, with 8 nucleotides matching TRBD1. CDR3 length: 17 amino acids. The germline V gene has CDR1 MDHEN and CDR2 SYDVKM. The V gene end was trimmed by 4 bases and the J gene end by 9 bases; junction bases not matched to a gene: 19. The CDR3 DNA reads as TGTGCCAGCAGTTCCCCCGGGGACAGGAACCCGAGGTGGGCCCAGTACTTC. Translating it yields CASSSPGDRNPRWAQYF.

The chain has TRBV20-1 and TRBJ2-1; D unresolved. In germline, CDR1 is DFQATT, CDR2 SNEGSKA (reference sequence). The CDR3 is 14 residues long. V was trimmed by 3 bases and J by 2 bases, leaving 11 bases between them. The CDR3: CSASPPPTYNEQFF. The CDR3 DNA reads as TGCAGTGCTAGCCCCCCCCCCACCTACAATGAGCAGTTCTTC.

V is TRBV12-3 or TRBV12-4 and J is TRBJ2-1; 14 bases fit TRBD2. V was pared by 6 bases and J by 10 bases, with 5 bases of the junction left unmatched. The CDR3 loop spans 14 amino acids. The CDR3 DNA sequence: TGTGCCAGCAGGACTAGCGGGGGGGCCCAGGAGCAGTTCTTC. It codes for CASRTSGGAQEQFF.